The rows below give T cell receptor beta chains drawn from one sample of a study of cytomegalovirus exposure and HLA in healthy donors. Sequenced by immunoSEQ multiplex PCR; TCRdb stores in-frame clones only, minus some. This table has around 150,000 clones, around 68% appearing once. Material: PBMCs. Source of these receptors: a man aged 50-60 years in good health and CMV-seronegative. The CDR3 runs from the conserved cysteine through the conserved F or W. D genes are given only for firm matches. Only part of the rows carry a size: once, few, many, or a class if the clone is expanded.

d_call	v_call	j_call	clone_size	cdr3_nt	cdr3_aa
TRBD1	TRBV7-2	TRBJ2-5	NA	TGTGCCAGCAGCTCCCCGGACAGGTACCAAGAGACCCAGTACTTC	CASSSPDRYQETQYF
NA	TRBV15	TRBJ1-6	NA	TGTGCCACCAGCAGGATCGGGAGCTCCTATAATTCACCCCTCCACTTT	CATSRIGSSYNSPLHF
NA	TRBV2	TRBJ1-5	NA	TGTGCCAGCAGTTTCAGGGGAAGCAATCAGCCCCAGCATTTT	CASSFRGSNQPQHF
TRBD2	TRBV18	TRBJ2-3	NA	TGTGCCAGCTCACCACGGGGACTAGCCGCTAGCACAGATACGCAGTATTTT	CASSPRGLAASTDTQYF
NA	TRBV7-9	TRBJ2-5	NA	TGTGCCAGCAGCTTAGACTTCGAAGAGACCCAGTACTTC	CASSLDFEETQYF
TRBD1	TRBV5-5	TRBJ2-1	NA	TGTGCCAGCAGCTTTCTGGGGACAGCTTCCTACAATGAGCAGTTCTTC	CASSFLGTASYNEQFF
NA	TRBV6-5	TRBJ2-7	NA	TGTGCCAGCAGTTCGGACACCGACTACGAGCAGTACTTC	CASSSDTDYEQYF
NA	TRBV2	TRBJ1-2	NA	TGTGCCAGCAGTGAACGGGAGTTTGACTATGGCTACACCTTC	CASSEREFDYGYTF
NA	TRBV7-2	TRBJ2-6	NA	TGTGCCAGCAGCTTACAGGTTATCCTCTCTGGGGCCAACGTCCTGACTTTC	CASSLQVILSGANVLTF
TRBD2	TRBV5-4	TRBJ2-1	NA	TGTGCCAGCAGCACCACTCCTAGCGGGGATTACAATGAGCAGTTCTTC	CASSTTPSGDYNEQFF
NA	TRBV7-2	TRBJ1-1	NA	TGTGCCAGCAGCTCACAGGGACCGAACACTGAAGCTTTCTTT	CASSSQGPNTEAFF
TRBD1	TRBV5-1	TRBJ1-1	NA	TGCGCCAGCAACCCGACAGGGGGCAGACGGGACACTGAAGCTTTCTTT	CASNPTGGRRDTEAFF
NA	TRBV5-1	TRBJ2-1	NA	TGCGCCAGCGCACCCAAACAGGACAATGAGCAGTTCTTC	CASAPKQDNEQFF
NA	TRBV9	TRBJ2-7	NA	TGTGCCAGCAGCCGCGGGGGCGGGGTAAATTACGAGCAGTACTTC	CASSRGGGVNYEQYF
TRBD2	TRBV9	TRBJ2-2	NA	TGTGCCAGCAGCGTAAGGACTAGCGGGGGGGCCACCGGGGAGCTGTTTTTT	CASSVRTSGGATGELFF
NA	TRBV7-8	TRBJ2-7	NA	TGTGCCAGCAGCTTAGTCTGGGGTGGTTCTAGGGGGTCCTACGAGCAGTACTTC	CASSLVWGGSRGSYEQYF
NA	TRBV5-6	TRBJ1-2	NA	TGTGCCAGCAGCCCGACTCAAACGGCTGAACCTACTAACTATGGCTACACCTTC	CASSPTQTAEPTNYGYTF
NA	TRBV5-1	TRBJ1-1	NA	TGCGCCAGCAGCGTCGGGACACCGAACACTGAAGCTTTCTTT	CASSVGTPNTEAFF
NA	TRBV13	TRBJ2-1	few	TGTGCCAGCAGCAGGACAGCCTACAATGAGCAGTTCTTC	CASSRTAYNEQFF
NA	TRBV10-3	TRBJ2-1	NA	TGTGCCATCAGTGCGCGTGGGGGGGCCGAAAATGAGCAGTTCTTC	CAISARGGAENEQFF
TRBD2	TRBV27	TRBJ2-3	NA	TGTGCCAGCAGTTTAGGGCAGGGAGGGTATACGCAGTATTTT	CASSLGQGGYTQYF
TRBD1	TRBV4-3	TRBJ1-6	once	TGCGCCAGCAGCCTGGGACAGGTTAATTCACCCCTCCACTTT	CASSLGQVNSPLHF
TRBD2	TRBV5-1	TRBJ2-7	NA	TGCGCCAGCAGACCGGGACTAGCGGGGGCATACTACGAGCAGTACTTC	CASRPGLAGAYYEQYF
NA	TRBV7-9	TRBJ1-5	few	TGTGCCAGCAGCCTGGAGGTGGGAGACGGTCAGCCCCAGCATTTT	CASSLEVGDGQPQHF
NA	TRBV5-1	TRBJ2-1	few	TGCGCCAGCAGCTTGGGTAGTCTCACCTACAATGAGCAGTTCTTC	CASSLGSLTYNEQFF
NA	TRBV7-9	TRBJ2-7	NA	TGTGCCAGCAGCTCCTACGGGAGACTGCCCTCCTACGAGCAGTACTTC	CASSSYGRLPSYEQYF
TRBD2	TRBV9	TRBJ2-2	NA	TGTGCCAGCAGCGTTTCCCCGGGGGGGGCGAACACCGGGGAGCTGTTTTTT	CASSVSPGGANTGELFF
TRBD1	TRBV6-5	TRBJ1-2	NA	TGTGCCAGCACTAAGGAGGGGGCGATGCCCTATGGCTACACCTTC	CASTKEGAMPYGYTF
NA	TRBV11-2	TRBJ1-1	NA	TGTGCCAGCAGCTTAGTCCTTCTCTCTGAAGCTTTCTTT	CASSLVLLSEAFF
TRBD1	TRBV10-1	TRBJ2-2	NA	TGCGCCAGCAGTGAGCCCGGACAGGGTGTAACCGGGGAGCTGTTTTTT	CASSEPGQGVTGELFF
TRBD1	TRBV5-1	TRBJ2-1	once	TGCGCCAGCAGCTTGATGGGACAGGGAGGGATCGAGCAGTTCTTC	CASSLMGQGGIEQFF
TRBD1	TRBV18	TRBJ2-1	NA	TGTGCCAGCTCACCGCAGGGGGTCAATGAGCAGTTCTTC	CASSPQGVNEQFF
TRBD1	TRBV7-2	TRBJ2-1	once	TGTGCCAGCAGCGGGGGGGGACAGGGTAAAAATGAGCAGTTCTTC	CASSGGGQGKNEQFF
TRBD1	TRBV27	TRBJ1-6	NA	TGTGCCAGCGGGGGACAGGGGGGAAGGGGATATAATTCACCCCTCCACTTT	CASGGQGGRGYNSPLHF
NA	TRBV27	TRBJ1-2	NA	TGTGCCAGCAGTTTTACCGCAACAGGGTCCCCCCGCTATGGCTACACCTTC	CASSFTATGSPRYGYTF
TRBD1	TRBV11-3	TRBJ2-1	NA	TGTGCCAGCAGCCCCGGGACAGGGAGCAAGGAGCAGTTCTTC	CASSPGTGSKEQFF
NA	TRBV5-4	TRBJ2-3	NA	TGTGCCAGCAGCATAACAGGGTTGAGGGCAGATACGCAGTATTTT	CASSITGLRADTQYF
NA	TRBV28	TRBJ2-7	NA	TGTGCCAGCAGTTTATGGAGGGGGGGACGCGACTCCTACGAGCAGTACTTC	CASSLWRGGRDSYEQYF
TRBD2	TRBV5-1	TRBJ2-1	NA	TGCGCCAGCAGCTCTATGGCTAGCGGGGGGGCGAATGAGCAGTTCTTC	CASSSMASGGANEQFF
NA	TRBV19	TRBJ1-5	NA	TGTGCCAGTAGTATAGCGGCAGCGTATAGCAATCAGCCCCAGCATTTT	CASSIAAAYSNQPQHF
NA	TRBV25-1	TRBJ1-1	NA	TGTGCCAGCAGTGAGGGGGGGGCGACTGAAGCTTTCTTT	CASSEGGATEAFF
NA	TRBV7-9	TRBJ1-1	NA	TGTGCCAGCAGCTTAGTACACGGGTCTATGAACACTGAAGCTTTCTTT	CASSLVHGSMNTEAFF
TRBD1	TRBV19	TRBJ2-2	NA	TGTGCCAGTACGATAGGACAGGGTATGGGGGAGCTGTTTTTT	CASTIGQGMGELFF
TRBD2	TRBV27	TRBJ2-2	NA	TGTGCCAGCAGTTTAGATGGGGGGGGAAACACCGGGGAGCTGTTTTTT	CASSLDGGGNTGELFF
TRBD2	TRBV5-1	TRBJ2-7	NA	TGCGCCAGCAGCTTGTCTAGCGGGGGGGCCCCCGAGCAGTACTTC	CASSLSSGGAPEQYF
TRBD2	TRBV28	TRBJ2-3	few	TGTGCCAGCATCCCTCCCGGGGGGGCGCATGGCACAGATACGCAGTATTTT	CASIPPGGAHGTDTQYF
NA	TRBV11-3	TRBJ2-3	few	TGTGCCAGCAGCTACACAGCGGCAAGCACAGATACGCAGTATTTT	CASSYTAASTDTQYF
NA	TRBV6-1	TRBJ2-3	NA	TGTGCCAGCAGAGCCGGGACCGCGGGGACAGATACGCAGTATTTT	CASRAGTAGTDTQYF
TRBD1	TRBV7-9	TRBJ2-7	NA	TGTGCCAGCAGCTTTCGTGGACAGGGTGGCCACGAGCAGTACTTC	CASSFRGQGGHEQYF
TRBD1	TRBV27	TRBJ1-2	NA	TGTGCCAGCAGGGACAGGGTAAATAGCTATGGCTACACCTTC	CASRDRVNSYGYTF
TRBD1	TRBV5-1	TRBJ2-7	NA	TGCGCCAGCAGCTTGCGGACAGGGGGTCACGAGCAGTACTTC	CASSLRTGGHEQYF
TRBD1	TRBV5-1	TRBJ1-5	NA	TGCGCCAGCAGCTTGGAACAGGGGCGCAATCAGCCCCAGCATTTT	CASSLEQGRNQPQHF
NA	TRBV5-1	TRBJ2-7	NA	TGCGCCAGCAGCTTGGTGGCAACCGCTGCCTACGAGCAGTACTTC	CASSLVATAAYEQYF
TRBD1	TRBV5-6	TRBJ1-5	few	TGTGCCAGCAGCTCTTTTAACAGGGGGCGGAATAGCAATCAGCCCCAGCATTTT	CASSSFNRGRNSNQPQHF
NA	TRBV14	TRBJ2-2	NA	TGTGCCAGCAGCCATCGACAGGGAGGAGGGGAGCTGTTTTTT	CASSHRQGGGELFF
NA	TRBV27	TRBJ1-5	NA	TGTGCCAGCAGTTTGAGGGGGAATCAGCCCCAGCATTTT	CASSLRGNQPQHF
NA	TRBV15	TRBJ1-4	NA	TGTGCCACCAGCGGGAATCGACGGACCTTAGGGGGTGAAAAACTGTTTTTT	CATSGNRRTLGGEKLFF
NA	TRBV6-5	TRBJ1-2	NA	TGTGCCAGCAGTTACTCCGCGGGGGTCGGAGGCTACACCTTC	CASSYSAGVGGYTF
TRBD2	TRBV5-4	TRBJ2-2	NA	TGTGCCAGCAGCCCGGGAGGGACGAACACCGGGGAGCTGTTTTTT	CASSPGGTNTGELFF